The next 21 T cell receptor beta chains were all read from a single sample in a study of blood T cell repertoires in COVID-19. TCRdb's table, derived via immunoSEQ multiplex PCR, lists solely in-frame clones and lacks some. The repertoire holds 290,000 or so clones, approximately 90% seen once, with roughly 2.3% in the top ten. Input material: peripheral blood. Every receptor here comes from a young man with active or convalescent COVID-19.

The gene calls are TRBV9 and TRBJ1-2; D remains ambiguous. The CDR3 consists of 14 residues. V was clipped by 7 bases and J by 0 bases, with 13 bases between them. The germline V gene encodes CDR1 SGDLS and CDR2 YYNGEE. The CDR3 reads CASAPPLANYGYTF. In nucleotides, the CDR3 is TGTGCCAGCGCCCCCCCCTTAGCTAACTATGGCTACACCTTC.

In DNA, the CDR3 is TGTGCCAGCAGTGAGGTACAGAAGAAAGAGACCCAGTACTTC. It specifies CASSEVQKKETQYF. V gene TRBV25-1 combines with J gene TRBJ2-5; D gene unclear. The germline CDR1 and CDR2 sequences are MGHDK and SYGVNS. V was trimmed by 3 bases and J by 3 bases, leaving 11 bases between them. The CDR3 contains 14 residues.

The rearrangement joins TRBV7-9 to TRBJ1-6; D gene ambiguous. The CDR3 extends over 14 amino acids. Trimming removed 5 bases from V and 0 bases from J, with 5 bases in between. In germline, CDR1 is SEHNR, CDR2 FQNEAQ (reference sequence). CDR3 coding DNA: TGTGCCAGCAGCATGAGCTCCTATAATTCACCCCTCCACTTT. Its translation is CASSMSSYNSPLHF.

The genes are TRBV7-6 and TRBJ1-2, with TRBD1 matching over 10 bases. J was trimmed by 0 bases and V by 1 base; bases with no gene match: 2. Germline values: CDR1 SGHVS, CDR2 FNYEAQ. The CDR3 spans 16 residues. This chain's CDR3 is CASSLGQGAANYGYTF. CDR3 DNA sequence: TGTGCCAGCAGCTTAGGACAGGGGGCGGCTAACTATGGCTACACCTTC.

This clone was seen only once. The gene calls are TRBV15 and TRBJ2-5, with 14 bases aligning to TRBD2. Per the germline V gene, CDR1 is LNHNV and CDR2 is YYDKDF (reference sequence). Trimming at V came to 1 base and at J to 7 bases, leaving 11 bases not matched to a gene. The CDR3 totals 18 residues. The CDR3 DNA follows: TGTGCCACCAGCAGAGTCCGGGGGACTAGCGGGAGCATGGGGACCCAGTACTTC. Translation: CATSRVRGTSGSMGTQYF. Filled out from reference TRBV15 and TRBJ2-5, the complete variable domain reads DAMVIQNPRYQVTQFGKPVTLSCSQTLNHNVMYWYQQKSSQAPKLLFHYYDKDFNNEADTPDNFQSRRPNTSFCFLDIRSPGLGDTAMYLCATSRVRGTSGSMGTQYFGPGTRLLVL.

The chain has TRBV11-3 and TRBJ1-1; 10 positions agree with TRBD1. The CDR3 length is 15 residues. V trimming: 4 bases; J trimming: 2 bases; junction bases outside the gene matches: 4. Germline CDR1 and CDR2: SGHNT and YENEEA. The CDR3 sequence is CASSSRTGGNTEAFF. In DNA, the CDR3 is TGTGCCAGCAGCTCTCGGACAGGGGGAAACACTGAAGCTTTCTTT. The whole variable domain, filled in from reference TRBV11-3 and TRBJ1-1, reads EAGVVQSPRYKIIEKKQPVAFWCNPISGHNTLYWYLQNLGQGPELLIRYENEEAVDDSQLPKDRFSAERLKGVDSTLKIQPAELGDSAVYLCASSSRTGGNTEAFFGQGTRLTVV.

The gene calls are TRBV19 and TRBJ2-2, with a weak D call TRBD2 (5 bases). This CDR3 has 13 residues. Trimming stripped 3 bases from V and 6 bases from J, with 8 bases between. From germline, CDR1 is LNHDA and CDR2 SQIVND (reference sequence). For the CDR3, the DNA is TGTGCCAGTAGTATCCGGGGTGCCGGGGAGCTGTTTTTT. Translated: CASSIRGAGELFF.

The genes are TRBV5-1 and TRBJ1-1, with a weak D call TRBD1 (5 bases). Trimming left V 0 bases short and J 6 bases short, with 12 bases between. The CDR3 sequence is 14 residues long. Looked up from germline, CDR1 is SGHRS and CDR2 is YFSETQ. As DNA, the CDR3 is TGCGCCAGCAGCTTGGCTGGACAAAGCCCTGAAGCTTTCTTT. Translating gives CASSLAGQSPEAFF.

V usage is TRBV19 and J usage is TRBJ1-1, with 8 positions matching TRBD1. Germline CDR1 reads LNHDA; CDR2 reads SQIVND (reference sequence). This CDR3 is built from 18 residues. Unmatched junction bases numbered 12, after V lost 3 bases and J lost 0 bases. For the CDR3, the DNA is TGTGCCAGTAGTATTCGGTTACTTGGGACAGGACTGAACACTGAAGCTTTCTTT. Translating gives CASSIRLLGTGLNTEAFF.

The CDR3 reads CASSQAWGQGGEQFF. CDR3 nucleotide sequence: TGCGCCAGCAGCCAAGCTTGGGGACAGGGAGGTGAGCAGTTCTTC. The V call is TRBV4-1, the J call TRBJ2-1; 9 bases align to TRBD1. J gave up 9 bases and V 1 base, and 7 bases lay outside the gene matches. The length of the CDR3 is 15 residues. Germline V CDR1 and CDR2: MGHRA, YSYEKL.

This clone was detected once. V gene TRBV5-8 combines with J gene TRBJ2-3; unclear D gene. Trimming took off 0 bases at V and 2 bases at J, with 7 bases between the two ends. This CDR3 is built from 14 residues. The germline gives CDR1 SGHTS, CDR2 YDEGEE. The CDR3 DNA reads TGTGCCAGCAGCTTGGGGCGGTCCACAGATACGCAGTATTTT. This codes for CASSLGRSTDTQYF. The full variable domain, completed using reference TRBV5-8 and TRBJ2-3, is EAGVTQSPTHLIKTRGQQATLRCSPISGHTSVYWYQQALGLGLQFLLWYDEGEERNRGNFPPRFSGRQFPNYSSELNVNALELEDSALYLCASSLGRSTDTQYFGPGTRLTVL.

The chain links TRBV6-6 to TRBJ1-2, with D possibly being TRBD1 (5 bases). The CDR3 covers 13 residues. The V gene's germline CDR1 is MNHNY and CDR2 SVGAGI (reference sequence). With 6 bases removed from V and 4 bases from J, the gap between germline ends came to 12 bases. The CDR3 region has the DNA TGTGCCAGCAGCCTGGAGGGGAGCTATGGCTACACCTTC. It encodes CASSLEGSYGYTF.

This clone was observed once. The CDR3 DNA reads TGTGCCAGCAGTTTATATTTGGACAGCGTAAGGCCCCAGCATTTT. Translation: CASSLYLDSVRPQHF. The rearrangement joins TRBV28 to TRBJ1-5; possibly TRBD1 for D (6 bases). The CDR3 spans 15 residues. The V end lost 1 base, the J end lost 9 bases, and 16 bases lay between the germline ends. Germline CDR1 MDHEN, CDR2 SYDVKM. Combining the CDR3 with reference TRBV28 and TRBJ1-5 gives the whole variable domain DVKVTQSSRYLVKRTGEKVFLECVQDMDHENMFWYRQDPGLGLRLIYFSYDVKMKEKGDIPEGYSVSREKKERFSLILESASTNQTSMYLCASSLYLDSVRPQHFGDGTRLSIL.

The chain employs TRBV19 and TRBJ1-2; TRBD1 is a possible D gene (6 bases). Germline V gives CDR1 LNHDA, CDR2 SQIVND (reference sequence). V was cut by 5 bases and J by 4 bases, with 20 bases left in between. The CDR3 runs 16 residues. DNA for the CDR3: TGTGCCAGTAGTCCCGCGCGGGGGGCTCCTACCTATGGCTACACCTTC. As protein: CASSPARGAPTYGYTF.

This chain joins TRBV7-2 and TRBJ2-7, with D possibly being TRBD1 (5 bases). Deletions cut 6 bases from V and 1 base from J, with 13 bases between. Germline lookup yields CDR1 SGHTA and CDR2 FQGNSA. This CDR3 contains 14 residues. In nucleotides, the CDR3 is TGTGCCAGCAGTCCAGGGCCTGGGTCCTACGAGCAGTACTTC. Translation gives CASSPGPGSYEQYF.

The V and J genes are TRBV6-5 and TRBJ2-3, with TRBD1 matching over 7 bases. CDR3 length equals 14 residues. V was pared by 7 bases and J by 1 base, with 5 bases of the junction left unmatched. The germline V gene encodes CDR1 MNHEY and CDR2 SVGAGI. The CDR3 sequence: CASKWDRGTDTQYF. As DNA, the CDR3 is TGTGCCAGCAAATGGGACAGAGGCACAGATACGCAGTATTTT.

The chain joins TRBV5-1 to TRBJ1-6, with D hard to call. V dropped 2 bases and J dropped 2 bases, with 8 bases sitting between them. Germline CDR1 is SGHRS and CDR2 is YFSETQ. This CDR3 is built from 15 residues. The CDR3 reads CASSLGSAYNSPLHF. In nucleotides, the CDR3 is TGCGCCAGCAGCTTAGGGAGCGCCTATAATTCACCCCTCCACTTT.

This chain uses TRBV5-4 with TRBJ2-1, with a weak D call TRBD2 (6 bases). The germline V and J ends were trimmed by 4 bases and 1 base, with 12 bases remaining between them. Germline CDR1 reads SGHNT; CDR2 reads YYREEE (reference sequence). CDR3 length: 15 residues. CDR3 bases: TGTGCCAGCAGCCGACGGGACTCTTCCTACAATGAGCAGTTCTTC. Its protein product is CASSRRDSSYNEQFF.

The chain has TRBV11-2 and TRBJ1-1; tentative D call: TRBD1 (5 bases). The CDR3 consists of 15 residues. CDR1 and CDR2 from the germline V gene are SGHAT and FQNNGV. Trimming took off 1 base at V and 5 bases at J, with 14 bases between the two ends. Here the CDR3 DNA reads TGTGCCAGCAGCTTAGTATGGGGGGTAAGGACTGAAGCTTTCTTT. It codes for CASSLVWGVRTEAFF.

The chain uses TRBV4-1 and TRBJ2-7; 10 nucleotides agree with TRBD2. CDR1 and CDR2 (germline): MGHRA, YSYEKL. The V segment lost 3 bases and the J segment 4 bases; nucleotides outside the gene matches: 12. The CDR3 extends over 17 amino acids. The CDR3 protein is CASSHSPPSSGGYEQYF. For the CDR3, the DNA is TGCGCCAGCAGCCATTCCCCGCCCTCTAGCGGGGGATACGAGCAGTACTTC.

On this clone: An end of the junction differs from the germline gene, which may be a read error. This rearrangement joins TRBV7-3 to TRBJ2-1, with 8 bases fitting TRBD2. The CDR3 runs 15 residues. Germline V CDR1 and CDR2: SGHTA, FQGTGA. The CDR3 DNA is TGTGCCAGCAGGTTAAGCGGGAGTCTTTACAATGAGCAGTTCTTC. Translating it yields CASRLSGSLYNEQFF.